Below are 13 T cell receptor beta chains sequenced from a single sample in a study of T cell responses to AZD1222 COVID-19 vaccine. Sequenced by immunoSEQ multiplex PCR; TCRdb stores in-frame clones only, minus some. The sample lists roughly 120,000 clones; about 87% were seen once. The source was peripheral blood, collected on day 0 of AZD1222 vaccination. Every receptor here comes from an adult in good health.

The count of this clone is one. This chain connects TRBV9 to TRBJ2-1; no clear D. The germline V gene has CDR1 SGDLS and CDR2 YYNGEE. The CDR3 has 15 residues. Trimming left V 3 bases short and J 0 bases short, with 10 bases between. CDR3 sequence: CASSGTSGSYNEQFF. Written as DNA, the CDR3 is TGTGCCAGCAGCGGAACTTCTGGCTCCTACAATGAGCAGTTCTTC.

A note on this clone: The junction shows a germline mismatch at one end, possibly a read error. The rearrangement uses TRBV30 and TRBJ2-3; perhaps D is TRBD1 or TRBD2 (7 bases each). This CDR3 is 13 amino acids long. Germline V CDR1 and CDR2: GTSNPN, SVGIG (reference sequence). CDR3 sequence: CAGRGQSTDTQYF. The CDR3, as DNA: TGTGCCGGGAGGGGACAGAGCACAGATACGCAGTATTTT.

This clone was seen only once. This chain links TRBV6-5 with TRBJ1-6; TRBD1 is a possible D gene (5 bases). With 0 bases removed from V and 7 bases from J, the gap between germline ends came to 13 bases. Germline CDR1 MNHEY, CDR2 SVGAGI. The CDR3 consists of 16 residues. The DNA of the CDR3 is TGTGCCAGCAGTTACTCAGGGGTAGGGCCAAATTCACCCCTCCACTTT. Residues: CASSYSGVGPNSPLHF.

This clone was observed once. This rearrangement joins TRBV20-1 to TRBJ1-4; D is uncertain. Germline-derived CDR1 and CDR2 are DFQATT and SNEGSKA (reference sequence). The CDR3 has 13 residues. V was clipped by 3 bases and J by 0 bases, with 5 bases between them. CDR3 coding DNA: TGCAGTGCTAGTGTGACAACTAATGAAAAACTGTTTTTT. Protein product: CSASVTTNEKLFF.

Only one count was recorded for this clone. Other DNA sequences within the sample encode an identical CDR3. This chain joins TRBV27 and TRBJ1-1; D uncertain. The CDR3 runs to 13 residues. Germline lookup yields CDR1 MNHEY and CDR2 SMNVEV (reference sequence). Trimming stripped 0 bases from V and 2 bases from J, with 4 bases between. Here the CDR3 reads CASSLSLNTEAFF. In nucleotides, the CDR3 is TGTGCCAGCAGTTTATCGCTCAACACTGAAGCTTTCTTT.

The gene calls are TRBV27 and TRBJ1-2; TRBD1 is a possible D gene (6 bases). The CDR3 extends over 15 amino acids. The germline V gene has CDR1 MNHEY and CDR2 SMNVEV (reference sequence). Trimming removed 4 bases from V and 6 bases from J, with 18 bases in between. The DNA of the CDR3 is TGTGCCAGCAGTTCCCATCGACCAACAGGGAATGGCTACACCTTC. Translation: CASSSHRPTGNGYTF.

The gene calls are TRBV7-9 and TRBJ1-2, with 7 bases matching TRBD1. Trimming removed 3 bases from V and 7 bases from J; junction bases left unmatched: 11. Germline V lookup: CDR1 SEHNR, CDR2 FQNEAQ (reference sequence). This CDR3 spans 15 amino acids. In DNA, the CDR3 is TGTGCCAGCAGCTTTACCACAGGGGAGGTCCGTGGCTACACCTTC. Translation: CASSFTTGEVRGYTF.

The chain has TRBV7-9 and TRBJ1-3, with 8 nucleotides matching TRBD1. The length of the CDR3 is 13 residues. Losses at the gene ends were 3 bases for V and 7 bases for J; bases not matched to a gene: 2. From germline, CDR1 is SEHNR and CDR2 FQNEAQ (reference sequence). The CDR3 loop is CASSFDRGNTIYF. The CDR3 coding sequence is TGTGCCAGCAGCTTTGACAGGGGCAACACCATATATTTT.

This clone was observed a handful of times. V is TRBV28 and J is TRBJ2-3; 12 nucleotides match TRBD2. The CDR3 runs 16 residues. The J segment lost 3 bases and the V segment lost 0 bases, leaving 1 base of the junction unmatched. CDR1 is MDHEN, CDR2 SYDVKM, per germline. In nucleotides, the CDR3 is TGTGCCAGCAGTTTATGGACTAGCGGGAGAACAGATACGCAGTATTTT. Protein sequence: CASSLWTSGRTDTQYF.

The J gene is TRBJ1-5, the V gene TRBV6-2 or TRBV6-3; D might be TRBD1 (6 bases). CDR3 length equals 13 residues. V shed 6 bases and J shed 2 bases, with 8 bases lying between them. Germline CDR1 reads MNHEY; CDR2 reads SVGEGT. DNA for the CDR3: TGTGCCAGCAGCCGACAGGGCAATCAGCCCCAGCATTTT. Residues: CASSRQGNQPQHF.

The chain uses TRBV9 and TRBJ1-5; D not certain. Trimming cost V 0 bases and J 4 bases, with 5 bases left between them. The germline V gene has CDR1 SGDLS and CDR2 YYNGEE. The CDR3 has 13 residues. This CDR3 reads CASSVGRNQPQHF. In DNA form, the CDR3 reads TGTGCCAGCAGCGTAGGACGAAATCAGCCCCAGCATTTT.

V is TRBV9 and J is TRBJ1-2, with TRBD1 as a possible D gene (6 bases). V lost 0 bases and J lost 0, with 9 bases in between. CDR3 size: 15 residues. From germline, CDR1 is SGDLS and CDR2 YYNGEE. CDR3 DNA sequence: TGTGCCAGCAGCGTAGCGACAGGAGCTAACTATGGCTACACCTTC. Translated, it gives CASSVATGANYGYTF.

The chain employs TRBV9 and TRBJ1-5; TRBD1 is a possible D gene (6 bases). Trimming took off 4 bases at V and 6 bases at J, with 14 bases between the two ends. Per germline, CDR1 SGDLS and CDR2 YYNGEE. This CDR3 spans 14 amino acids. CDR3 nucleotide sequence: TGTGCCAGCAGCTCACAGGGTCGGGGTCAGCCCCAGCATTTT. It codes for CASSSQGRGQPQHF.